The T cell receptor (beta chain) described here comes from a study of naive and memory T cell subsets. This clonotype was observed a handful of times. Its antigen is not known. An equimolar mix of two oligonucleotides served as the beta constant-region primer for TRBC1 and TRBC2. Four rounds of PCR amplified the ligated cDNA using nested alpha and beta constant-region primers plus SP2. Each CDR3 protein is one row after TCRdb ran MiXCR on the UMI-ligation and nested PCR reads. Among fewer than 9,500 distinct CDR3 sequences listed, less than 35% were seen once. Findings and limits, study-wide: In naive cells, over 95% of TCR sequences were seen only once. In CD4 and CD8 cells, diversity dropped from naive through EMRA.

The V end was cut by 6 bases, the J end by 3 bases, with 15 bases between. The CDR3 totals 15 residues. The germline V gene encodes CDR1 SGHVS and CDR2 FQNEAQ. The V and J genes are TRBV7-8 and TRBJ1-5, with a possible D match to TRBD1 (6 bases). The sequenced sample consisted of CD8+ TEMRA cells from blood. Regarding subset: effector memory re-expressing CD45RA, CD45RA+ CD27-. The clonotype comes from a human donor in good health. The CDR3 DNA reads as TGTGCCAGCAGTCCCGAAGGGGGTTCCAATCAGCCCCAGCATTTT. This sequence encodes CASSPEGGSNQPQHF.